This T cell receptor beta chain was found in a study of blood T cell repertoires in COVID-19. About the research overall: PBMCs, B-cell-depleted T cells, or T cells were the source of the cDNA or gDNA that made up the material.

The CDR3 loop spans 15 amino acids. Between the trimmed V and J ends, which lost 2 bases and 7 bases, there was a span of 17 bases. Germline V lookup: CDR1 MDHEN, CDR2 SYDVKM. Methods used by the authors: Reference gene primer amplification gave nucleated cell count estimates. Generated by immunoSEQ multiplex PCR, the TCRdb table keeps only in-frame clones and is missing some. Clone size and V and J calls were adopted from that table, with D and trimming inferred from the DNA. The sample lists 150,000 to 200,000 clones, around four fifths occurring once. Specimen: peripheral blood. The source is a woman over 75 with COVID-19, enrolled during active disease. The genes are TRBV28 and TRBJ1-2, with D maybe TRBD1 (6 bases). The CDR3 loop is CASSLRGGSLGGYTF. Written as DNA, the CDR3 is TGTGCCAGCAGTTTAAGGGGGGGGTCCTTAGGTGGCTACACCTTC.